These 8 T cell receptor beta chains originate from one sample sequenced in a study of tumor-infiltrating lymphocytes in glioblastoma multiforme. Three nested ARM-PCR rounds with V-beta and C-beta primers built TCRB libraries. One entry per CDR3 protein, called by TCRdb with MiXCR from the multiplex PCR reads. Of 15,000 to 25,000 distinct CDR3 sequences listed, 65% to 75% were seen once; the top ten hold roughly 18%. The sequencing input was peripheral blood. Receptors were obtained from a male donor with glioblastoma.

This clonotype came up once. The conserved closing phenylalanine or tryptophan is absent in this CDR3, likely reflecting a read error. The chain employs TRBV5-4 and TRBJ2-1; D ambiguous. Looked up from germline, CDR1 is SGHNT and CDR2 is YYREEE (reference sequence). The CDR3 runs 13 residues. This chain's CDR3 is CASGLSSNNEQFI. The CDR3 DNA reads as TGTGCCAGCGGCTTGTCCAGCAACAATGAGCAGTTCATC.

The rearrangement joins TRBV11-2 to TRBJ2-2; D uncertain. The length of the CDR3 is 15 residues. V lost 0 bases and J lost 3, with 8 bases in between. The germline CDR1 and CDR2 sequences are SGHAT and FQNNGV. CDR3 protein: CASSLEGSYTGELFF. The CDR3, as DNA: TGTGCCAGCAGCTTAGAGGGTAGCTACACCGGGGAGCTGTTTTTT.

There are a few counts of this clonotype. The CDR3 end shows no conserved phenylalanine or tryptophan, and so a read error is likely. DNA of the CDR3: TGCGCCAGCAGCTTGAGCGTGAACACCGGGGAGCTGTTTTCT. This sequence encodes CASSLSVNTGELFS. The chain is built from TRBV5-1 and TRBJ2-2; no reliable D call. CDR3 length: 14 residues. V lost 1 base, J lost 1 base, and 5 bases lay in between. Looked up from germline, CDR1 is SGHRS and CDR2 is YFSETQ.

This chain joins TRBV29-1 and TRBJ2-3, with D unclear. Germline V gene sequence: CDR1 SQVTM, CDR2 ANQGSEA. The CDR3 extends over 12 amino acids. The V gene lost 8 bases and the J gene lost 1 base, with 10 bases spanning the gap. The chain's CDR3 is CSPSSGTDTQYF. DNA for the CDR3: TGCAGCCCCTCTTCGGGCACAGATACGCAGTATTTT.

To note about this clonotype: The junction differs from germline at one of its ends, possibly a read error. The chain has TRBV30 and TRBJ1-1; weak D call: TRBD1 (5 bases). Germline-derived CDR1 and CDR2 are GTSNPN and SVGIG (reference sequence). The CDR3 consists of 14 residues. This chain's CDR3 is CVWFPGAGSTEAFF. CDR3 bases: TGTGTCTGGTTTCCCGGGGCAGGGAGCACTGAAGCTTTCTTT.

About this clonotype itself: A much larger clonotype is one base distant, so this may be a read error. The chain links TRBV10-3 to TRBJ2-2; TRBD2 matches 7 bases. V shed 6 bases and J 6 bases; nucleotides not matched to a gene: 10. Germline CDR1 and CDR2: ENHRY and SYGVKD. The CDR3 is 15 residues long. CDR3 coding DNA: TGTGCCATCAGAACTAGCGAAAAAAACGCCGGGGAGCTGTTTTTT. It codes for CAIRTSEKNAGELFF.

The CDR3 nucleotides read TGTGCCAGCAGCTTACCGGGAGGCACATACAATGAGCAGTTCTTC. As protein: CASSLPGGTYNEQFF. The rearrangement links TRBV11-2 to TRBJ2-1, with 7 nucleotides matching TRBD2. Germline lookup yields CDR1 SGHAT and CDR2 FQNNGV. The CDR3 has 15 amino acids. The V segment lost 2 bases and the J segment 4 bases; nucleotides outside the gene matches: 5. Supplemented by reference TRBV11-2 and TRBJ2-1, the full variable domain reads EAGVAQSPRYKIIEKRQSVAFWCNPISGHATLYWYQQILGQGPKLLIQFQNNGVVDDSQLPKDRFSAERLKGVDSTLKIQPAKLEDSAVYLCASSLPGGTYNEQFFGPGTRLTVL.

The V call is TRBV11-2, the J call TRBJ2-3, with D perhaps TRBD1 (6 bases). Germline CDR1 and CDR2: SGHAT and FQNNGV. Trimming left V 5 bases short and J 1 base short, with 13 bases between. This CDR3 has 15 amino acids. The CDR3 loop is CASSVYRVRTDTQYF. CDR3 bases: TGTGCCAGCAGCGTATACAGGGTGCGCACAGATACGCAGTATTTT.